Detailed here is one T cell receptor (beta chain). Its antigen is unknown. The data derive from a study of shared clonotypes between healthy human individuals. General study points: Across several donors, naive CD4 shared around 5%, naive CD8 around 3.8%, memory CD4 roughly 2.2%, memory CD8 about 0.4%.

Assay execution proceeded at the deep level. The repertoire was sequenced with immunoSEQ multiplex PCR; TCRdb's copy has only in-frame clones and lacks some. The sample lists 2 million or so clones, about 95% occurring once. This CDR3 region has 14 residues. The ends were cut back, 2 bases at V and 3 bases at J, with 8 bases in the middle. Germline CDR1 MNHEY, CDR2 SMNVEV (reference sequence). Terminally differentiated effector memory CD45RA+ cells were excluded from the naive CD8 cells, which were CD45RO-negative and positively selected for CCR7. Healthy HIV-negative adults with no recent acute infections or vaccinations were recruited as donors. Nashville, Tennessee was home to all donors, who were Caucasian adults.

The chain employs TRBV27 and TRBJ1-5; no definite D call. This clonotype was obtained from a young man in good health. Sequenced sample: naive CD8+ T cells sorted from blood. The CDR3 here is CASSLSLYNQPQHF. CDR3 nucleotides: TGTGCCAGCAGTTTAAGCCTTTACAATCAGCCCCAGCATTTT.